This TCR beta chain derives from a study of OX40 agonist ivuxolimab in advanced cancers. In the study overall: An agonistic anti-OX40 (CD134) antibody, ivuxolimab, was used to treat the patients.

Data came from immunoSEQ multiplex PCR; TCRdb stores just in-frame clones and leaves some out. The sample contains tens of thousands of clones, almost 90% of which appear only once. Excluded were patients having autoimmune disease history or systemic immunosuppression. The length of the CDR3 is 13 residues. The germline V gene has CDR1 SGHDT and CDR2 YYEEEE. J lost 7 bases, V lost 1 base, and 5 bases had no gene match. Regarding this clone: Its antigen remains unknown.

Findings of the study overall: In the 0.1 to 3.0 mg/kg range, CD4+ and CD8+ blood T cells had expanded clonally by week 6. With doses of 0.1-3.0 mg/kg, partial responders showed among the lowest clonal expansion.

Sequencing was performed on CD4+ or CD8+ T cells sorted from blood, taken in a trial of the OX40 agonist ivuxolimab. The chain is built from TRBV5-6 and TRBJ2-7; 7 nucleotides align to TRBD1. This TCR was recovered from an adult with an advanced solid tumor such as melanoma, head and neck, liver or kidney cancer. The CDR3 region is CASSLTGAREQYF. DNA for the CDR3: TGTGCCAGCAGCTTGACAGGGGCTAGAGAGCAGTACTTC. Complete variable domain (other parts from reference TRBV5-6 and TRBJ2-7): DAGVTQSPTHLIKTRGQQVTLRCSPKSGHDTVSWYQQALGQGPQFIFQYYEEEERQRGNFPDRFSGHQFPNYSSELNVNALLLGDSALYLCASSLTGAREQYFGPGTRLTVT.